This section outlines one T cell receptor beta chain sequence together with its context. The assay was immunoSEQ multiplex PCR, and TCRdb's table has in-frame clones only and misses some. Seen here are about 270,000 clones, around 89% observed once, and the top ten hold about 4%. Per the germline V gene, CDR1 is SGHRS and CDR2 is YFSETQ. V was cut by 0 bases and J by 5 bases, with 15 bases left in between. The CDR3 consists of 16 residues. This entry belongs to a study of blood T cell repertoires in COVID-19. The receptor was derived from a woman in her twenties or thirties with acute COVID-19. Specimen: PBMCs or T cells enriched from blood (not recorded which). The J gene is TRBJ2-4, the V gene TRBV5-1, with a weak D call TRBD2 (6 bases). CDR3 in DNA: TGCGCCAGCAGCTTGGCTCCCGGGACTCCTGAAAACATTCAGTACTTC. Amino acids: CASSLAPGTPENIQYF.